Sequencing of this TCR beta chain was carried out in a study of CD8 T cells in Susac syndrome. In the study overall: Each patient with Susac syndrome, at the time of blood draw, was therapy-naive, on corticosteroids, or on intravenous immunoglobulin alone. Study-wide findings and caveats: When the CD4+ T cell repertoires of patients with Susac syndrome were examined, they did not show any clonal expansion.

V dropped 6 bases and J dropped 4 bases, with 17 bases sitting between them. There are 15 residues in the CDR3. CDR1 is SGHVS and CDR2 is FQNEAQ in the germline V gene. This clonotype showed up just once. What it binds is unknown. RNA amounts of roughly 0.45 to 1 ug underwent reverse transcription with random hexamers. TCR beta CDR3 was amplified by immunoSEQ multiplex PCR. This amplification extended across 54 Vbeta and 13 Jbeta segments. One entry per CDR3 protein, called by TCRdb with MiXCR from the immunoSEQ multiplex PCR reads. The sample records some 150,000 distinct CDR3 sequences, roughly 94% being singletons.

The chain links TRBV7-8 to TRBJ2-3; no clear D gene. Specimen: CD4+ T cells from PBMCs. This TCR derives from a human donor with Susac syndrome. CDR3 sequence reads: CASRLKRAGADTQYF. The DNA for the CDR3 is TGTGCCAGCAGATTGAAGCGAGCCGGCGCAGATACGCAGTATTTT.